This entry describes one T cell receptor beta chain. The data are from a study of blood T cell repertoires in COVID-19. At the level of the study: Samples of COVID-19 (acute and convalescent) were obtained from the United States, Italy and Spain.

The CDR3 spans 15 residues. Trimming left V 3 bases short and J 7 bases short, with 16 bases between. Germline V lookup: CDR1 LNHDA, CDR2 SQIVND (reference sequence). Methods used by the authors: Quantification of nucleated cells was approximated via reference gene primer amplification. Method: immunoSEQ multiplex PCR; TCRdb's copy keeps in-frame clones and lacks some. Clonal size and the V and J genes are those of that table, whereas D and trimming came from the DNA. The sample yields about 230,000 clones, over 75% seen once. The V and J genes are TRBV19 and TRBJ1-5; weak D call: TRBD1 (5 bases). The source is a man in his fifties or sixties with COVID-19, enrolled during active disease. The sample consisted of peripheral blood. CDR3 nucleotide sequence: TGTGCCAGTAGTATCGGCCAGGGTGTTGTACAGCCCCAGCATTTT. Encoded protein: CASSIGQGVVQPQHF.